A single sample is the source of the 8 T cell receptor beta chains below, sequenced in a study of vaccination effects on CD4 cells after COVID-19 (dated 2022 in TCRdb). Antigens of these TCRs are unknown. After around 11 days of culture, CD4+ T cells were isolated with the EasySep CD4+ T cell isolation kit. To prepare the library, the immunoSEQ multiplex PCR assay was applied. The immuneACCESS repertoire file appears here via TCRdb, limited to in-frame rearrangements. These files lack a portion of the clones; in checked studies, under half of the deficit traces to unresolved V genes, and the cause of the others is not known. The sample table lists some 50,000 clones, approximately 70% of them with a count of one. Of the sample, 4.5% to 6.5% falls within the top ten clones. The material sequenced was CD4+ T cells from PBMCs cultured without peptide, taken before COVID-19 vaccination. These receptors all stem from a human donor who received a COVID-19 vaccine.

The V gene is TRBV19, the J gene TRBJ2-7, with TRBD2 matching 12 bases. Germline values: CDR1 LNHDA, CDR2 SQIVND (reference sequence). J was trimmed by 7 bases and V by 6 bases; bases with no gene match: 10. This CDR3 contains 15 residues. In DNA, the CDR3 is TGTGCCAGTAGCCCGACTAGCGGGAGTTCAAAGGAGCAGTACTTC. Amino acids: CASSPTSGSSKEQYF.

The chain has TRBV4-2 and TRBJ1-6; 7 nucleotides align to TRBD1. The CDR3 spans 17 residues. Germline V lookup: CDR1 LGHNA, CDR2 YNFKEQ. V lost 0 bases, J lost 8 bases, and 10 bases stayed unmatched. The chain's CDR3 is CASSQESTGAFYSPLHF. For the CDR3, the DNA is TGTGCCAGCAGCCAAGAAAGCACAGGGGCCTTTTATTCACCCCTCCACTTT.

The CDR3 sequence: CSAQARGSLAGELFF. The CDR3 nucleotides are TGCAGCGCCCAGGCCAGGGGGTCTCTAGCCGGGGAGCTGTTTTTT. This chain joins TRBV29-1 and TRBJ2-2; TRBD1 agrees at 7 bases. This CDR3 is 15 amino acids long. CDR1 SQVTM and CDR2 ANQGSEA come from the germline V gene. V shed 7 bases and J 6 bases; nucleotides not matched to a gene: 14.

The DNA of the CDR3 is TGTGCCAGCAGTTACTCCCTCGGGACGGCGAGCTCCTACGAGCAGTACTTC. This sequence encodes CASSYSLGTASSYEQYF. The chain has TRBV6-2 or TRBV6-3 and TRBJ2-7, with D tentatively TRBD1 or TRBD2 (5 bases each). The CDR3 runs 17 residues. Trimming left V 0 bases short and J 0 bases short, with 15 bases between. Germline V gene lookup returns CDR1 MNHEY and CDR2 SVGEGT.

This clone showed up just a few times. The chain has TRBV30 and TRBJ1-5, with D possibly TRBD1 on 6 matching bases. This CDR3 comprises 15 residues. CDR1 and CDR2 from the germline V gene are GTSNPN and SVGIG (reference sequence). V was trimmed by 7 bases and J by 0 bases, leaving 16 bases between them. Written as DNA, the CDR3 is TGTGCCTTTGACCAGGGGTTTAATAGCAATCAGCCCCAGCATTTT. This gives the protein CAFDQGFNSNQPQHF.

This clone appeared a few times. J is TRBJ2-7 and V is TRBV27; TRBD1 aligns across 8 bases. Germline CDR1 is MNHEY and CDR2 is SMNVEV (reference sequence). The junction had 3 bases not matched to a gene; V was cut back by 6 bases and J by 2 bases. This CDR3 is 13 amino acids long. CDR3 amino acids: CASSLQGAYEQYF. For the CDR3, the DNA is TGTGCCAGCAGCCTACAGGGGGCCTACGAGCAGTACTTC.

This clone has just a few counts. The rearrangement joins TRBV7-2 to TRBJ1-4; 10 bases match TRBD1. The germline CDR1 and CDR2 sequences are SGHTA and FQGNSA. With V trimmed by 4 bases and J by 7 bases, 3 bases remained unmatched. CDR3 length: 14 amino acids. The CDR3 loop reads CASSSGTGAEKLFF. The CDR3 DNA reads TGTGCCAGCAGCTCCGGGACAGGGGCTGAAAAACTGTTTTTT.

This clone appeared a few times. The chain is built from TRBV18 and TRBJ1-2; TRBD1 agrees at 8 bases. The CDR3 is 13 residues long. The J segment lost 2 bases and the V segment lost 6 bases, leaving 2 bases of the junction unmatched. The germline V gene has CDR1 KGHSH and CDR2 LQKENI. This CDR3 reads CASSSGGNYGYTF. The CDR3 DNA reads as TGTGCCAGCTCCTCAGGGGGCAACTATGGCTACACCTTC.